One and the same sample provided the 30 T cell receptor beta chains below, sequenced in a study of T cell responses to AZD1222 COVID-19 vaccine. Sequenced by immunoSEQ multiplex PCR; TCRdb stores in-frame clones only, minus some. The data contain 120,000 or so clones, roughly 91% of them singletons. This specimen was peripheral blood, taken on day 0 of AZD1222 vaccination. The receptors were sampled from an adult in good health.

V is TRBV7-3 and J is TRBJ1-6, with D unresolved. The CDR3 is 15 residues long. The ends were cut back, 6 bases at V and 9 bases at J, with 18 bases in the middle. Germline V gene lookup returns CDR1 SGHTA and CDR2 FQGTGA. DNA for the CDR3: TGTGCCAGCAGTTCCGGGATCATGAGGGTTTCACCCCTCCACTTT. Translating gives CASSSGIMRVSPLHF.

The rearrangement joins TRBV7-8 to TRBJ2-5, with D possibly matching TRBD2 (7 bases). Germline lookup yields CDR1 SGHVS and CDR2 FQNEAQ. Trimming stripped 5 bases from V and 5 bases from J, with 18 bases between. The CDR3 loop spans 15 amino acids. The CDR3 bases are TGTGCCAGCAGCCCTATGGGGGGGGCAGGGGAGACCCAGTACTTC. Amino acid sequence: CASSPMGGAGETQYF.

This rearrangement joins TRBV7-3 to TRBJ2-3; D is unclear. The length of the CDR3 is 14 residues. Germline loops: CDR1 SGHTA, CDR2 FQGTGA. With 3 bases removed from V and 1 base from J, the gap between germline ends came to 8 bases. The CDR3 sequence is CASSLRPGTDTQYF. The DNA of the CDR3 is TGTGCCAGCAGCTTGAGGCCAGGCACAGATACGCAGTATTTT.

This clone has only one observation. The genes are TRBV5-8 and TRBJ2-5, with a tentative D call TRBD2 (6 bases). V lost 0 bases to trimming and J lost 2 bases, with 14 bases between them. The CDR3 sequence is 16 residues long. Germline V gene data show CDR1 as SGHTS and CDR2 as YDEGEE. As DNA, the CDR3 is TGTGCCAGCAGCTTGGTCGGGGGACGGGTACAAGAGACCCAGTACTTC. Amino acid sequence: CASSLVGGRVQETQYF.

The CDR3 DNA sequence: TGTGCCAGTAGCGCCTCTACTGCGGGCCAATATGGCTACACCTTC. Amino acid sequence: CASSASTAGQYGYTF. The chain links TRBV19 to TRBJ1-2; D is uncertain. V lost 6 bases, J lost 5 bases, and 19 bases lay in between. Germline V lookup: CDR1 LNHDA, CDR2 SQIVND (reference sequence). This CDR3 region has 15 residues.

The chain carries TRBV19 and TRBJ1-5; 9 nucleotides line up with TRBD1. With V trimmed by 4 bases and J by 0 bases, 7 bases remained unmatched. This CDR3 spans 17 amino acids. In germline, CDR1 is LNHDA, CDR2 SQIVND (reference sequence). CDR3 residues: CASSKGQGIYSNQPQHF. In DNA, the CDR3 is TGTGCCAGTAGTAAGGGACAGGGCATATATAGCAATCAGCCCCAGCATTTT.

The gene calls are TRBV7-2 and TRBJ2-7; TRBD2 matches at 12 bases. CDR1 and CDR2 from the germline V gene are SGHTA and FQGNSA. The CDR3 has 18 residues. The V segment lost 5 bases and the J segment 4 bases; nucleotides outside the gene matches: 15. CDR3 residues: CASSPWASGGAASYEQYF. The CDR3 bases are TGTGCCAGCAGCCCCTGGGCTAGCGGGGGGGCCGCCTCGTACGAGCAGTACTTC.

The gene calls are TRBV9 and TRBJ1-2; no clear D. V lost 2 bases, J lost 4 bases, and 6 bases lay in between. Germline loops: CDR1 SGDLS, CDR2 YYNGEE. There are 12 residues in the CDR3. For the CDR3, the DNA is TGTGCCAGCAGCGTTGAGGGCTATGGCTACACCTTC. It translates to CASSVEGYGYTF. Looking up the rest from reference TRBV9 and TRBJ1-2 gives the full variable domain: DSGVTQTPKHLITATGQRVTLRCSPRSGDLSVYWYQQSLDQGLQFLIQYYNGEERAKGNILERFSAQQFPDLHSELNLSSLELGDSALYFCASSVEGYGYTFGSGTRLTVV.

The chain carries TRBV5-1 and TRBJ2-7, with D maybe TRBD1 (5 bases). Germline CDR1 is SGHRS and CDR2 is YFSETQ. The V end lost 0 bases, the J end lost 0 bases, and 10 bases lay between the germline ends. The CDR3 extends over 15 amino acids. CDR3 protein: CASSLEQASSYEQYF. The CDR3 DNA reads as TGCGCCAGCAGCTTGGAACAGGCTAGCTCCTACGAGCAGTACTTC.

The CDR3 loop is CASSLRQGDTEAFF. CDR3 in DNA: TGTGCCAGCAGCCTCCGACAGGGCGACACTGAAGCTTTCTTT. The gene calls are TRBV3-1 (or the pseudogene TRBV3-2) and TRBJ1-1; 7 positions match TRBD1. Germline-derived CDR1 and CDR2 are LGHDT and YNNKEL (reference sequence). The length of the CDR3 is 14 residues. V was clipped by 4 bases and J by 3 bases; unmatched bases: 5.

A single count supports this clone. The genes are TRBV6-5 and TRBJ1-1, with D tentatively TRBD1 (6 bases). The V gene's germline CDR1 is MNHEY and CDR2 SVGAGI. Deletions cut 5 bases from V and 1 base from J, with 14 bases between. This CDR3 spans 15 amino acids. The CDR3 loop reads CASSKIDRPNTEAFF. Written as DNA, the CDR3 is TGTGCCAGCAGTAAAATCGACAGGCCGAACACTGAAGCTTTCTTT.

This chain uses TRBV4-2 with TRBJ2-2, with D tentatively TRBD2 (6 bases). Per germline, CDR1 LGHNA and CDR2 YNFKEQ. V lost 1 base and J 6 bases, leaving 12 bases between the germline ends. The CDR3 contains 15 residues. CDR3 bases: TGTGCCAGCAGCCAAGGGACTACCTCGCCCGGGGAGCTGTTTTTT. Translation gives CASSQGTTSPGELFF.

The chain recombines TRBV11-2 with TRBJ2-5, with TRBD1 as a possible D gene (6 bases). This CDR3 is built from 14 residues. CDR1 and CDR2 from the germline V gene are SGHAT and FQNNGV. Trimming removed 5 bases at V and 4 bases at J, with 14 bases between. This chain's CDR3 is CASSPQQGRETQYF. In nucleotides, the CDR3 is TGTGCCAGCAGCCCCCAGCAGGGGAGAGAGACCCAGTACTTC.

The chain is built from TRBV7-9 and TRBJ1-1, with a possible D match to TRBD1 (6 bases). The germline gives CDR1 SEHNR, CDR2 FQNEAQ (reference sequence). Trimming pared 5 bases from V and 3 bases from J, leaving 13 bases between. The CDR3 extends over 14 amino acids. In nucleotides, the CDR3 is TGTGCCAGCAGCCACAGGGATCGCGACACTGAAGCTTTCTTT. Translated: CASSHRDRDTEAFF.

Concerning this clone: This sample includes further DNA sequences coding for the same CDR3. The gene calls are TRBV10-2 and TRBJ2-1; D remains ambiguous. The V and J ends lost 0 bases and 11 bases respectively, with 5 bases between them. Germline V CDR1 and CDR2: WSHSY, SAAADI. This CDR3 has 11 amino acids. The CDR3 nucleotides are TGCGCCAGCAGTGAGTCAAGTAAGCAGTTCTTC. Encoded protein: CASSESSKQFF.

V and J are TRBV5-1 and TRBJ1-1; D possibly corresponds to TRBD1 (5 bases). Germline V gene data show CDR1 as SGHRS and CDR2 as YFSETQ. The V end lost 0 bases, the J end lost 7 bases, and 10 bases lay between the germline ends. This CDR3 has 13 amino acids. CDR3 DNA: TGCGCCAGCAGCTTGGGTGGAGGGGTTGAAGCTTTCTTT. Its translation: CASSLGGGVEAFF.

The chain has TRBV11-3 and TRBJ2-4; 9 positions agree with TRBD1. The germline V gene encodes CDR1 SGHNT and CDR2 YENEEA. V shed 5 bases, J shed 7 bases, and the junction held 6 bases outside the gene matches. The CDR3 has 14 residues. The CDR3 is CASSAPGQGNIQYF. For the CDR3, the DNA is TGTGCCAGCAGCGCACCGGGACAGGGTAACATTCAGTACTTC.

The chain employs TRBV25-1 and TRBJ2-1; D ambiguous. The CDR3 loop spans 13 amino acids. V lost 3 bases to trimming and J lost 10 bases, with 13 bases between them. Per germline, CDR1 MGHDK and CDR2 SYGVNS. The CDR3, as DNA: TGTGCCAGCAGTGAGTCGAATTTGGGCGAGCAGTTCTTC. As protein: CASSESNLGEQFF. Based on the CDR3 plus reference TRBV25-1 and TRBJ2-1, the full variable domain is EADIYQTPRYLVIGTGKKITLECSQTMGHDKMYWYQQDPGMELHLIHYSYGVNSTEKGDLSSESTVSRIRTEHFPLTLESARPSHTSQYLCASSESNLGEQFFGPGTRLTVL.

The chain joins TRBV5-1 to TRBJ2-1; D perhaps matches TRBD2 (6 bases). V was clipped by 3 bases and J by 10 bases, with 11 bases between them. Germline V gene data show CDR1 as SGHRS and CDR2 as YFSETQ. The CDR3 has 12 residues. This CDR3 is CASSSDYREQFF. CDR3 nucleotide sequence: TGCGCCAGCAGCTCGGACTATAGGGAGCAGTTCTTC.

This clone was found once. The chain uses TRBV29-1 and TRBJ1-5; perhaps TRBD1 as D (6 bases). V shed 8 bases and J shed 5 bases, with 13 bases lying between them. This CDR3 is 12 amino acids long. The germline CDR1 and CDR2 sequences are SQVTM and ANQGSEA. The CDR3: CSSGDNDQPQHF. The DNA for the CDR3 is TGCAGCAGTGGGGACAACGATCAGCCCCAGCATTTT.

The rearrangement joins TRBV19 to TRBJ1-1; possible D gene TRBD1, 5 bases. The V end was cut by 7 bases, the J end by 10 bases, with 22 bases between. The CDR3 is 14 amino acids. Germline CDR1 reads LNHDA; CDR2 reads SQIVND (reference sequence). The CDR3 DNA is TGTGCCAGTAAGTCCGGGACCCTAACTCGGATAGCTTTCTTT. Amino acid sequence: CASKSGTLTRIAFF.

J is TRBJ1-4 and V is TRBV27; TRBD1 aligns across 10 bases. The germline gives CDR1 MNHEY, CDR2 SMNVEV (reference sequence). The CDR3 spans 18 residues. The trim removed 6 bases at V and 3 bases at J, leaving 13 bases unmatched. The CDR3 loop is CASRLTGGVFRPNEKLFF. Written as DNA, the CDR3 is TGTGCCAGCAGATTGACAGGGGGCGTTTTTCGCCCTAATGAAAAACTGTTTTTT.

V and J are TRBV10-3 and TRBJ1-2; D is perhaps TRBD1 (5 bases). Germline assignment: CDR1 ENHRY and CDR2 SYGVKD. V was trimmed by 10 bases and J by 1 base, leaving 16 bases between them. This CDR3 has 14 residues. CDR3 region: CATQGQVVNYGYTF. The CDR3 nucleotides are TGTGCCACGCAGGGCCAGGTCGTTAACTATGGCTACACCTTC.

This clone was picked up one time. The chain is built from TRBV10-3 and TRBJ1-2; 9 bases map to TRBD1. CDR3 length: 14 residues. Germline loops: CDR1 ENHRY, CDR2 SYGVKD. Trimming took 6 bases from V and 4 from J; bases not matched to a gene: 6. The CDR3 DNA reads as TGTGCCATCAGGCCGGGACAGGGTACCTATGGCTACACCTTC. The encoded protein is CAIRPGQGTYGYTF.

The chain is built from TRBV6-4 and TRBJ2-2; weak D call: TRBD2 (7 bases). Germline-derived CDR1 and CDR2 are MRHNA and SNTAGT. This CDR3 region has 14 residues. V lost 5 bases and J 4 bases, leaving 11 bases between the germline ends. The CDR3 protein is CASSRGASTGELFF. CDR3 bases: TGTGCCAGCAGTCGGGGGGCGAGCACCGGGGAGCTGTTTTTT.

This clone is a singleton in its sample. The CDR3 region is CASSNRTDTQYF. The CDR3 DNA sequence: TGTGCCAGCAGCAACCGCACAGATACGCAGTATTTT. J is TRBJ2-3 and V is TRBV11-2; D is ambiguous. V dropped 5 bases and J dropped 1 base, with 4 bases sitting between them. The CDR3 covers 12 residues. CDR1 is SGHAT, CDR2 FQNNGV, per germline.

The chain recombines TRBV5-1 with TRBJ1-1, with D perhaps matching TRBD1 (6 bases). From germline, CDR1 is SGHRS and CDR2 YFSETQ. The CDR3 contains 15 residues. Deletions cut 4 bases from V and 0 bases from J, with 13 bases between. The CDR3 protein is CASSPYQGMNTEAFF. Written as DNA, the CDR3 is TGCGCCAGCAGCCCCTACCAGGGGATGAACACTGAAGCTTTCTTT.

The CDR3 spells CASSIRKSGNTIYF. The CDR3 DNA is TGTGCCAGTAGTATTCGGAAGAGTGGAAACACCATATATTTT. This chain links TRBV19 with TRBJ1-3, with D uncertain. V lost 3 bases, J lost 3 bases, and 9 bases lay in between. This CDR3 region has 14 residues. CDR1 LNHDA and CDR2 SQIVND come from the germline V gene (reference sequence).

J is TRBJ1-5 and V is TRBV16, with D unresolved. The CDR3 covers 14 residues. Deletions cut 4 bases from V and 2 bases from J, with 9 bases between. Germline-derived CDR1 and CDR2 are KGHSY and FQNENV. CDR3 loop: CASSPRAGNQPQHF. The DNA of the CDR3 is TGTGCCAGCAGCCCTCGAGCAGGCAATCAGCCCCAGCATTTT. Together with reference TRBV16 and TRBJ1-5, the CDR3 gives the full variable domain: GEEVAQTPKHLVRGEGQKAKLYCAPIKGHSYVFWYQQVLKNEFKFLISFQNENVFDETGMPKERFSAKCLPNSPCSLEIQATKLEDSAVYFCASSPRAGNQPQHFGDGTRLSIL.

The chain has TRBV12-3 or TRBV12-4 and TRBJ2-3; the match to TRBD2 covers 7 bases. Trimming removed 7 bases from V and 0 bases from J; junction bases left unmatched: 1. The CDR3 consists of 13 residues. Written as DNA, the CDR3 is TGTGCCAGCACGGGGGGAAGCACAGATACGCAGTATTTT. Translated, it gives CASTGGSTDTQYF.